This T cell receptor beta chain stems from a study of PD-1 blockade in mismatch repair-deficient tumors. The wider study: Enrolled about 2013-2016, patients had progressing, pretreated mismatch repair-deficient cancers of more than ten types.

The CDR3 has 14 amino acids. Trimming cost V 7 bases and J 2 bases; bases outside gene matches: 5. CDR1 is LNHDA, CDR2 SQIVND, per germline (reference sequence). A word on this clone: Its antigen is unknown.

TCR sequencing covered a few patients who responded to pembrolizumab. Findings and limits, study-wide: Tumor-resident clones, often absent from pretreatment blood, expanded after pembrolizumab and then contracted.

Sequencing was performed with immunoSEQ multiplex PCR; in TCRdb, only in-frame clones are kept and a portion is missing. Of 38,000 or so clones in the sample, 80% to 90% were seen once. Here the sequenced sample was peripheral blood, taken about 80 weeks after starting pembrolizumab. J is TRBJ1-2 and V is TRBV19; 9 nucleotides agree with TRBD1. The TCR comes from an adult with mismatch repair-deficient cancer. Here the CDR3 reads CASTSGQGNYGYTF. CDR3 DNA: TGTGCCAGTACCTCTGGACAGGGGAACTATGGCTACACCTTC.